A selection of T cell receptor beta chains follows, all from one sample in a study of vaccination and CD4 T cells after COVID-19. No antigen has been identified for these receptors. Each CDR3 protein gets one entry after TCRdb re-called the PCR reads with MiXCR. The data show 4,000 to 4,500 distinct CDR3 sequences, 71% seen once. The sequenced sample consisted of CD4+ T cells from blood, cultured in vitro. The origin of the receptors is a human donor in good health. Both conserved end residues are part of each CDR3. The D gene is left open where the match is weak. Only some rows state a clone size, as once, few, many or a class for expanded clones.

D gene	V gene	clone size	J gene	CDR3 DNA	CDR3 protein
TRBD2	TRBV20-1	few	TRBJ2-5	TGCAGTGCTAGACCCGGACTAGCGGGAGTTGGCGAGACCCAGTACTTC	CSARPGLAGVGETQYF
TRBD1	TRBV2	few	TRBJ2-7	TGTGCCAGCAGTCCACAGGGGGCCTCCTACGAGCAGTACTTC	CASSPQGASYEQYF
.	TRBV24-1	.	TRBJ1-5	TGTGCCACCAGCTTATATAGCAATCAGCCCCAGAATTTT	CATSLYSNQPQNF
TRBD2	TRBV6-2/TRBV6-3	.	TRBJ2-1	TGTGCCAGCAGTTCCATTCCGGCGGGGACTAGCGGGATTGAGCAGTTCTTC	CASSSIPAGTSGIEQFF
TRBD2	TRBV7-9	.	TRBJ2-3	TGTGCCAGCAGCCCCCGTGGACTAGCGGGCACAGATACGCAGTATTTT	CASSPRGLAGTDTQYF
.	TRBV6-1	.	TRBJ1-4	TGTGCCAACCAAATAACTAATGAAAGACTGTTTTTT	CANQITNERLFF
TRBD2	TRBV2	few	TRBJ2-5	TGTGCCAGCAGATCGGGGACTAGCGGGTCTGAGACCCAGTACTTC	CASRSGTSGSETQYF
TRBD1	TRBV18	.	TRBJ2-5	TGTGCCAGCTCAGCTACAGGGGGCCGGGAGACCCAGTACTTC	CASSATGGRETQYF
TRBD1	TRBV27	.	TRBJ1-6	TGTGCCAGCAGTCCCCTGAGAGGCCTGACAGGGGGAGTAAATTCACCCCTCCACTTT	CASSPLRGLTGGVNSPLHF
TRBD2	TRBV20-1	few	TRBJ2-3	TGCAGTGCTGCGACTAGCGGGGTGACAGATACGCAGTATTTT	CSAATSGVTDTQYF
TRBD1	TRBV6-5	.	TRBJ1-1	TGTGCCAGCAGTTACCGAGGACAGGGACTAAGGAACACTGAAGCTTTCTTT	CASSYRGQGLRNTEAFF
.	TRBV2	.	TRBJ2-3	TGTGCCAGCAGTCTAGGGTGGGGGGATACGCAGTATTTT	CASSLGWGDTQYF
.	TRBV20-1	.	TRBJ1-1	TGCAGTGCTAGGAAAGGCCAGATGAACACTGAAGCTTTCTTT	CSARKGQMNTEAFF
TRBD2	TRBV7-6	.	TRBJ2-1	TGTGCCGTAGCGGGGCGGGGCAGCAATGAGCAGTTCTTC	CAVAGRGSNEQFF
TRBD1	TRBV19	.	TRBJ1-2	TGTGCCAGTAGTATTGGGACAGGCCGCGTTGGCTATGGCTACACCTTC	CASSIGTGRVGYGYTF
TRBD1	TRBV5-4	large	TRBJ1-1	TGTGCCAGCAGTCCTCCGGGACAGCTGAACACTGAAGCTTTCTTT	CASSPPGQLNTEAFF
TRBD2	TRBV5-1	.	TRBJ2-3	TGCGCCAGCAGCTTGGTAGCGGGGGGCCACACAGATACGCAGTATTTT	CASSLVAGGHTDTQYF
.	TRBV20-1	.	TRBJ2-5	TGCAGTGCTGAGTTAGGAGCGTTACAAGAGACCCAGTACTTC	CSAELGALQETQYF